The following is a TCR beta chain sequence with its context. Mismatch with germline at one junction end may stem from a read error. The germline V gene has CDR1 LGHDT and CDR2 YNNKEL (reference sequence). The CDR3 totals 15 residues. TCRdb fed the 5' RACE reads into MiXCR, producing one record per CDR3 protein. The sample records 340,000 or so distinct CDR3 sequences, approximately 14% being singletons. This sample was taken from a study of CD8 T cells in ankylosing spondylitis. This TCR came from a male donor with ankylosing spondylitis or in good health (not recorded which). Sequenced input: blood, either unsorted or a sorted T cell fraction (not recorded which). The chain uses TRBV3-1 and TRBJ2-1; TRBD2 aligns across 9 bases. The CDR3 region is CASSQGAGGGNEQFF. For the CDR3, the DNA is TGTGCCAGCAGTCAAGGGGCGGGAGGGGGCAATGAGCAGTTCTTC.